This T cell receptor (beta chain) comes out of a study of cytomegalovirus exposure and HLA in healthy donors. Regarding the study as a whole: When analyzed later, a missense DCLRE1C variant was found to be linked to TCR beta V- and J-gene trimming.

Amplification used 60 Vbeta primers and 13 Jbeta primers. Repertoires were generated with immunoSEQ multiplex PCR, while TCRdb's copy carries only in-frame clones and drops some. Of about 150,000 clones in the sample, 65% to 70% are singletons; the top ten hold about 10%. Regarding this clone: Its antigen is currently unknown.

Germline V CDR1 and CDR2: MDHEN, SYDVKM. Trimming took off 3 bases at V and 11 bases at J, with 11 bases between the two ends. The CDR3 loop spans 12 amino acids. Sequencing used PBMCs. The chain couples TRBV28 to TRBJ1-5; D is unclear. This TCR derives from a man aged 30-40 years in good health and CMV-seropositive. CDR3 nucleotides: TGTGCCAGCAGTTTTAGCGATCGTACCCAGCATTTT. It codes for CASSFSDRTQHF.